This T cell receptor (beta chain) is drawn from a study of T cells in Graves' hyperthyroidism and ophthalmopathy. Study details: Peripheral blood sampling occurred at initial diagnosis, before any treatment. Study-wide points: Model output signaled ophthalmopathy a median around 6.9 months ahead of onset.

The V and J ends lost 6 bases and 0 bases respectively, with 8 bases between them. The CDR3 runs 13 residues. RNA transcripts provided the source from which TCR beta CDR3 regions were amplified. The TCR CDR3 first-round RT-PCR relied on the HTBI primer set. TCRdb analysed the multiplex PCR reads with MiXCR anew, one entry per CDR3 protein. The profile shows about 290,000 distinct CDR3 sequences, roughly an eighth of them singletons. This clonotype has a count of ten or more. Its specificity is not known. The sequencing input was blood. This clonotype originated in a woman between 40 and 50 years old with Graves' hyperthyroidism. The chain joins TRBV12-3 or TRBV12-4 to TRBJ1-1; D gene ambiguous. CDR3 protein: CASRPGLNTEAFF. DNA of the CDR3: TGTGCCAGCAGGCCGGGTCTGAACACTGAAGCTTTCTTT.